These 21 T cell receptor beta chains came from one sample sequenced in a study of blood T cells in healthy people across ages (dated by TCRdb to 2014 to 2015). The method was 5' RACE. Reads for this sample came from an Illumina HiSeq 2500. A second about 7 to 11 cycle PCR used a sample-barcoded 5' primer and a J-beta primer mix. Starting from the raw public reads, TCRdb applied fastp trimming at Q25, assembled clones with MiXCR and retained in-frame beta chains. Each CDR3 protein gets just one entry, which takes the most common genes and DNA from the rows behind it. The sample profile shows around 1.5 million distinct CDR3 sequences; around 39% of them were found once. The leading ten clones occupy less than 8% of the sample. The sample taken for sequencing was blood. Every receptor here comes from a woman aged 18-35 years in good health.

This clonotype showed up just a few times. The CDR3 is CASSLIWGLSSYNEQFF. CDR3 bases: TGCGCCAGCAGCTTGATCTGGGGTCTCAGCTCCTACAATGAGCAGTTCTTC. The gene calls are TRBV5-1 and TRBJ2-1; D uncertain. The CDR3 totals 17 residues. Germline V gene lookup returns CDR1 SGHRS and CDR2 YFSETQ. Trimming pared 1 base from V and 0 bases from J, leaving 14 bases between.

This clonotype has a handful of counts. A junction end diverges from the germline sequence, so it may reflect a read error. The chain joins TRBV29-1 to TRBJ2-7; a weak D match, TRBD1 (5 bases). This CDR3 comprises 14 residues. Germline CDR1 SQVTM, CDR2 ANQGSEA. The CDR3 bases are TGCAGCGCTGAAGGGCAGGGTCCCCCCTACGAGCAGTACTTC. Its translation is CSAEGQGPPYEQYF.

Only a few counts were recorded for this clonotype. The chain is built from TRBV5-1 and TRBJ2-3, with TRBD1 as a possible D gene (6 bases). The CDR3 contains 15 residues. CDR1 SGHRS and CDR2 YFSETQ come from the germline V gene. V was shortened by 4 bases and J by 3 bases, with 15 bases between the two germline ends. This chain's CDR3 is CASSMATGSTDTQYF. Written as DNA, the CDR3 is TGCGCCAGCAGCATGGCGACAGGATCAACAGATACGCAGTATTTT.

This sequence joins TRBV5-1 and TRBJ2-7; D gene uncertain. Germline CDR1 SGHRS, CDR2 YFSETQ. The CDR3 consists of 15 residues. Trimming shortened V by 0 bases and J by 0 bases, and 10 bases separated the two germline ends. DNA of the CDR3: TGCGCCAGCAGCTTGGTCGGCAGGATCTCCTACGAGCAGTACTTC. Amino acids: CASSLVGRISYEQYF.

With regard to this clonotype: A much larger clonotype is one base distant, so this may be a read error. The chain joins TRBV27 to TRBJ1-2; D gene ambiguous. The CDR3 totals 15 residues. Germline V gene data show CDR1 as MNHEY and CDR2 as SMNVEV (reference sequence). V was cut by 8 bases and J by 2 bases, with 18 bases left in between. CDR3 protein: CASGPSSGSNYGYTF. CDR3 nucleotides: TGTGCCAGCGGACCCTCCAGTGGCAGCAACTATGGCTACACCTTC.

This clonotype appeared a few times. V and J are TRBV25-1 and TRBJ2-5; 8 bases map to TRBD1. From germline, CDR1 is MGHDK and CDR2 SYGVNS. The V gene end was trimmed by 5 bases and the J gene end by 11 bases; junction bases not matched to a gene: 13. The CDR3 contains 14 residues. CDR3 in amino acids: CASSLDRVFNEQYF. CDR3 coding DNA: TGTGCCAGCAGTCTGGACAGGGTGTTCAATGAGCAGTACTTC.

This chain links TRBV3-1 with TRBJ1-4; D unresolved. Trimming removed 3 bases at V and 0 bases at J, with 8 bases between. Germline CDR1 is LGHDT and CDR2 is YNNKEL (reference sequence). The CDR3 spans 15 residues. The CDR3 region is CASSHDGATNEKLFF. The CDR3 nucleotides read TGTGCCAGCAGCCATGACGGAGCAACTAATGAAAAACTGTTTTTT.

This clonotype has a handful of counts. The J gene is TRBJ1-6, the V gene TRBV5-6; D is uncertain. Germline assignment: CDR1 SGHDT and CDR2 YYEEEE. V was trimmed by 3 bases and J by 7 bases, leaving 11 bases between them. The CDR3 loop spans 14 amino acids. In DNA, the CDR3 is TGTGCCAGCAGCTACGCCATGCCCAATTCACCCCTCCACTTT. Protein: CASSYAMPNSPLHF.

The chain is built from TRBV12-3 or TRBV12-4 and TRBJ2-2, with TRBD1 matching 12 bases. The CDR3 has 17 residues. V was pared by 7 bases and J by 4 bases, with 10 bases of the junction left unmatched. The CDR3 here is CASTLLGTGGLTGELFF. CDR3 nucleotides: TGTGCCAGCACCTTACTCGGGACAGGGGGCCTCACCGGGGAGCTGTTTTTT.

For this clonotype: Mismatch with germline at one junction end may stem from a read error. The chain recombines TRBV20-1 with TRBJ2-2, with D perhaps TRBD1 or TRBD2 (5 bases each). CDR1 is DFQATT and CDR2 is SNEGSKA in the germline V gene (reference sequence). The CDR3 is 16 amino acids. The CDR3 sequence: CGARDGAGPRTGELFF. CDR3 nucleotide sequence: TGCGGTGCTAGAGATGGGGCGGGCCCGAGAACCGGGGAGCTGTTTTTT.

This clonotype appeared a few times. The chain joins TRBV4-2 to TRBJ2-7; 7 positions match TRBD1. Per the germline V gene, CDR1 is LGHNA and CDR2 is YNFKEQ. V was pared by 1 base and J by 0 bases, with 9 bases of the junction left unmatched. The CDR3 has 17 amino acids. The CDR3, as DNA: TGTGCCAGCAGCCAAGTAGAGACAGGGAGTTCCTCCTACGAGCAGTACTTC. Encoded protein: CASSQVETGSSSYEQYF.

The CDR3 loop reads CASSASVGLAGYEQYF. For the CDR3, the DNA is TGCGCCAGCAGCGCCTCCGTTGGACTAGCCGGATACGAGCAGTACTTC. This sequence joins TRBV5-1 and TRBJ2-5; 8 bases are a match to TRBD2. The tail of the sequence fits TRBJ2-7 better, so the J call may be wrong. CDR3 length: 16 residues. The germline gives CDR1 SGHRS, CDR2 YFSETQ.

This clonotype was seen a few times. The chain carries TRBV27 and TRBJ2-1, with 9 bases matching TRBD2. Germline values: CDR1 MNHEY, CDR2 SMNVEV (reference sequence). J lost 10 bases, V lost 6 bases, and 13 bases had no gene match. The CDR3 runs 15 residues. Here the CDR3 reads CASRPTQNSGGEQFF. CDR3 nucleotides: TGTGCCAGCAGACCTACCCAGAACAGCGGGGGGGAGCAGTTCTTC.

CDR3 sequence (DNA): TGTGCCAGCAGCTTAGTAGGGGTAGCGGGCTACAATGAGCAGTTCTTC. This codes for CASSLVGVAGYNEQFF. The chain carries TRBV11-2 and TRBJ2-1; 7 positions match TRBD2. Germline V lookup: CDR1 SGHAT, CDR2 FQNNGV. The CDR3 is 16 amino acids. Trimming took 1 base from V and 3 from J; bases not matched to a gene: 6.

This clonotype has just a few counts. This rearrangement joins TRBV4-1 to TRBJ2-5; TRBD2 matches at 11 bases. The CDR3 length is 14 residues. Losses at the gene ends were 9 bases for V and 1 base for J; bases not matched to a gene: 4. Germline CDR1 is MGHRA and CDR2 is YSYEKL. Written as DNA, the CDR3 is TGCGCCAGTAGGACTAGCGGGCTCCAAGAGACCCAGTACTTC. Its protein is CASRTSGLQETQYF.

The gene calls are TRBV6-1 and TRBJ1-2; D is uncertain. Trimming shortened V by 6 bases and J by 4 bases, and 9 bases separated the two germline ends. The CDR3 loop spans 12 amino acids. CDR1 MNHNS and CDR2 SASEGT come from the germline V gene. The CDR3 region is CASRASTYGYTF. The DNA of the CDR3 is TGTGCCAGCAGGGCCTCAACCTATGGCTACACCTTC.

The chain combines TRBV7-9 with TRBJ2-7, with a tentative D call TRBD1 (5 bases). V was clipped by 2 bases and J by 3 bases, with 11 bases between them. This CDR3 spans 14 amino acids. CDR1 and CDR2 from the germline V gene are SEHNR and FQNEAQ (reference sequence). This CDR3 is CASSLKAGNYEQYF. The CDR3 region has the DNA TGTGCCAGCAGCTTAAAGGCAGGGAACTACGAGCAGTACTTC.

V usage is TRBV12-3 or TRBV12-4 and J usage is TRBJ2-1; no firm D call. With the DNA end fitting TRBJ2-7 better, the J assignment may be wrong. The CDR3 sequence is 14 residues long. The CDR3, as DNA: TGTGCCAGCAGCCCAGACCCCTCCTACAATGAGCAGTACTTC. As protein: CASSPDPSYNEQYF.

The chain combines TRBV20-1 with TRBJ2-1, with 9 positions matching TRBD2. The germline V gene encodes CDR1 DFQATT and CDR2 SNEGSKA (reference sequence). This CDR3 region has 17 residues. After removal of 2 bases from V and 3 bases from J, the junction contained 11 bases not matched to a gene. The CDR3 DNA follows: TGCAGTGCTAGAAAGGTCCCTAGCGGGATTGTCTACAATGAGCAGTTCTTC. It translates to CSARKVPSGIVYNEQFF.

This clonotype was seen a handful of times. The chain joins TRBV10-1 to TRBJ2-7, with 7 bases lining up with TRBD2. Germline CDR1 is WNHNN and CDR2 is SYGVQD (reference sequence). V shed 3 bases and J 2 bases; nucleotides not matched to a gene: 7. This CDR3 comprises 15 residues. The CDR3 DNA reads TGCGCCAGCAGTGAAGGCGGGAGTTCGCCCTACGAGCAGTACTTC. This sequence encodes CASSEGGSSPYEQYF.

This sequence joins TRBV20-1 and TRBJ2-7; 9 nucleotides agree with TRBD2. The V and J ends lost 6 bases and 1 base, in that order; junction bases with no gene match: 13. The CDR3 has 16 amino acids. The germline CDR1 and CDR2 sequences are DFQATT and SNEGSKA (reference sequence). CDR3 residues: CSAVSPLAGPSYEQYF. The CDR3 nucleotides read TGCAGTGCCGTATCTCCGCTAGCGGGACCTTCCTACGAGCAGTACTTC.